This T cell receptor beta chain was recorded in a study of OX40 agonist ivuxolimab in advanced cancers. In terms of the full investigation: Ivuxolimab was a fully human IgG2 agonistic monoclonal antibody targeting the costimulatory receptor OX40 (CD134). Intravenous ivuxolimab was administered to patients every 2 weeks at six dose levels: 0.01, 0.1, 0.3, 1.5, 3 and 10 mg/kg. Of the 50 to 55 dose-escalation patients, hepatocellular carcinoma was present in about 20, melanoma in roughly 15, renal cell carcinoma in 9 and head and neck cancer in 9. A male proportion of under 85% and a mean age of roughly 58 years, ranging from about 20 to 80, were recorded for the dose-escalation cohort. Patients were allowed to have had prior anti-PD-1, anti-PD-L1 or anti-CTLA-4 therapy, and 40% of the dose-escalation patients had been treated with checkpoint inhibitors. Partial responses occurred in three dose-escalation patients: two with cutaneous melanoma and one with hepatocellular carcinoma. The point of sequencing TCRbeta in the periphery was to test whether ivuxolimab changed TCR sequence diversity and drove clonal T-cell expansion. The paper covers the monotherapy dose-escalation part of the phase I ivuxolimab trial, which included N = 52 patients.

To sequence the TCRbeta CDR3 region, genomic DNA was isolated from the sorted cells. The immunoSEQ Assay was used for sequencing of TCRbeta CDR3 regions. Here the immuneACCESS table is served through TCRdb, limited to in-frame sequences with V and J called. Missing clones are a known gap in these copies; in checked studies unresolved V genes cover under half, and the rest lacks a known reason. In this sample the table shows 70,000 to 90,000 clones, about 85% of which occur a single time. Roughly 8.6% of the sample is taken by the ten largest. On this clone: It lacks a known antigen. No base quality values were provided; no much bigger clone lies one nucleotide off.

The cysteine opens and the phenylalanine closes a CDR3 of 13 amino acids. Just the 39-base CDR3 DNA is kept, in frame starting at base 1. V is cut by 1 base and J by 13 bases, and the space between the germline ends is 13 bases. The CDR1 and CDR2 encoded by the germline V gene are SGHDN and FVKESK. Results the study describes overall, beyond this receptor: In the 0.1-3.0 mg/kg groups, partial responders were among the patients with the lowest normalized peripheral clonal expansion, particularly in CD8+ T cells. Low levels of normalized T-cell clonal expansion were also seen in some patients who did not respond. On average, CD8+ T cells showed more expanded clones than CD4+ T cells after ivuxolimab. The antigen specificity of the clonally expanded peripheral T cells was not determined. At doses of 0.1 to 3.0 mg/kg, clonal expansion of both CD4+ and CD8+ T cells in blood was seen between baseline and week 6.

Patients with autoimmune disease history or receiving systemic immunosuppression were excluded from the trial. In every dose cohort, peripheral blood was drawn for TCR sequencing at baseline, cycle 4 day 1, and cycle 7 day 1. Samples came from an open-label, multicenter, first-in-human phase I dose-escalation trial of ivuxolimab. The trial enrolled adults with locally advanced or metastatic head and neck squamous cell, hepatocellular, melanoma or renal cell carcinoma. Before TCR sequencing, CD4+ and CD8+ T cells were separately sorted from peripheral blood. The chain links TRBV14 with TRBJ2-2, with the D gene not clear enough to name. This TCR came from an adult with an advanced solid tumor such as melanoma, head and neck, liver or kidney cancer. The material sequenced was CD4+ or CD8+ T cells sorted from blood, taken in a trial of the OX40 agonist ivuxolimab. This receptor has the CDR3 CASSQALYSGLFF. The DNA reads TGTGCCAGCAGCCAAGCCCTTTATTCGGGGCTGTTTTTT.